This T cell receptor beta chain came from a study of T cells after yellow fever vaccination. Turning to the study itself: For low cell numbers, libraries were made with SMART-Seq v4 Ultra Low Input. Whole-study findings and limits: Bulk-population clonotypes that are abundant could appear as contaminants in FACS-sorted repertoires. Weaker, the secondary response had a peak occurring faster, on day 5 versus 15.

This CDR3 region has 14 residues. The V gene lost 11 bases and the J gene lost 1 base, with 14 bases spanning the gap. Germline CDR1 ENHRY, CDR2 SYGVKD. In TCRdb, the 5' RACE reads were re-called with MiXCR into one record per CDR3 protein. The sample lists around 300,000 distinct CDR3 sequences, over 10% occurring once. Worth noting for this clonotype: Its cognate antigen is unknown.

The starting material was CD4+ T cells sorted from PBMCs, obtained 45 days after the yellow fever booster vaccination. J is TRBJ2-2 and V is TRBV10-3; possible D gene TRBD2, 7 bases. This sequence originates from a young man who received the YFV17D yellow fever vaccine. The CDR3 DNA reads as TGTGCCGGGGGGGCGGCCCAGAACACCGGGGAGCTGTTTTTT. Protein sequence: CAGGAAQNTGELFF.